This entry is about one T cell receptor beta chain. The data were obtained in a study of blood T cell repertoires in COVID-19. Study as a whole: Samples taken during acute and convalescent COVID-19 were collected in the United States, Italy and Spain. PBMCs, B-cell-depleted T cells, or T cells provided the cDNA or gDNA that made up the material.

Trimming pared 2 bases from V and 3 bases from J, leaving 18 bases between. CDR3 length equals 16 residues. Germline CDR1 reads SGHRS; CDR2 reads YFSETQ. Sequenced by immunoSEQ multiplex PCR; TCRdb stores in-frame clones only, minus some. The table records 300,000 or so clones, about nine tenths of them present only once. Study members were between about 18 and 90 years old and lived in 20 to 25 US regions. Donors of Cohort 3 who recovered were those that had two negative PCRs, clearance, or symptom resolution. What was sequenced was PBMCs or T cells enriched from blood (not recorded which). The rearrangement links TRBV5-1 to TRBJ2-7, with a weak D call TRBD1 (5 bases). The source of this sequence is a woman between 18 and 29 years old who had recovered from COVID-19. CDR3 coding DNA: TGCGCCAGCAGCTTAGGGGCCCCAAAGGGCCTCTACGAGCAGTACTTC. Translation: CASSLGAPKGLYEQYF.